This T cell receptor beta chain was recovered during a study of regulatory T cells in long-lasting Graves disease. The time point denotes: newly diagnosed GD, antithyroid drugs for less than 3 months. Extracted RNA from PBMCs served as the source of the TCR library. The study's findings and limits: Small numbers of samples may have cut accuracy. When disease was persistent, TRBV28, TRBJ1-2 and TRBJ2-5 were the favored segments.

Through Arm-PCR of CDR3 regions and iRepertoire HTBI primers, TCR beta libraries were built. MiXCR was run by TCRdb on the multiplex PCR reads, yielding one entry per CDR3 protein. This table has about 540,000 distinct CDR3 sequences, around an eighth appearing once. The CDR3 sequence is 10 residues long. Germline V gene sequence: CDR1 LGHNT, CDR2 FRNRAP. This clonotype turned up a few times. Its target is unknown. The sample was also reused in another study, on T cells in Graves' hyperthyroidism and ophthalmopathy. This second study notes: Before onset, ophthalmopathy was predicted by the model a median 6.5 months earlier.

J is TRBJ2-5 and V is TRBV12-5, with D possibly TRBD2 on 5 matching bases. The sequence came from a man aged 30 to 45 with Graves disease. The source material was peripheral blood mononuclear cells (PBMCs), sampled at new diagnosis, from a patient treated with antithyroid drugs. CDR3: CVGEKETQYF. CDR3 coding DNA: TGTGTCGGGGAAAAAGAGACCCAGTACTTC.